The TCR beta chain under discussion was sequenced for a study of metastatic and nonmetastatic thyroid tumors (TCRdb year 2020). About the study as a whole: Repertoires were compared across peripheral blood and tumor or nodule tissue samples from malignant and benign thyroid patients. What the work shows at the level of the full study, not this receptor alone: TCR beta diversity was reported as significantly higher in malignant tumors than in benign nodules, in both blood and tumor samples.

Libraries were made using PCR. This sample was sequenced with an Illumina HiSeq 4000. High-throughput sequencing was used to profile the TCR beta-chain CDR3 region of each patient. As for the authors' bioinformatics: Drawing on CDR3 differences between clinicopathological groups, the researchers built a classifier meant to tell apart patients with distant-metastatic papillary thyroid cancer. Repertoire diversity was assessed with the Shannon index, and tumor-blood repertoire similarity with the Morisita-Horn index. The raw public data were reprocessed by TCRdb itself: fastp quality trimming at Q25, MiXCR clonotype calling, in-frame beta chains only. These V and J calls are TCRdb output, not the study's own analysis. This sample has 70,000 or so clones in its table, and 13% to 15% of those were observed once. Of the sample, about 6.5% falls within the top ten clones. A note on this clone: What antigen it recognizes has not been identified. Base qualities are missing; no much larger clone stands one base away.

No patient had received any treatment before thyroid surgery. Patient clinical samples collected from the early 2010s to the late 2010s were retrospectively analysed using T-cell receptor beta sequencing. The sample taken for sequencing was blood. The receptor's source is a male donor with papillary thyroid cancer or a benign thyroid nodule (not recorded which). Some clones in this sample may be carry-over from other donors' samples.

This receptor carries the CDR3 CAWSREQGATNGYTF. The DNA sequence is given as TGTGCCTGGAGTCGAGAACAGGGGGCTACGAATGGCTACACCTTC. In this chain, TRBV30 is recombined with TRBJ1-2; TRBD1 agrees with 9 junctional bases. Looking up the germline V gene (reference sequence) yields CDR1 GTSNPN and CDR2 SVGIG. Including the terminal cysteine and phenylalanine, the CDR3 comprises 15 residues. This entry keeps only the CDR3 DNA: 45 bases, framed from base 1. Trimming accounts for 2 bases at V and 6 bases at J, while the number of junction bases matched to no gene is 10.